The present T cell receptor (beta chain) was sequenced within a study of shared clonotypes between healthy human individuals. Sequencing was performed with immunoSEQ multiplex PCR; in TCRdb, only in-frame clones are kept and a portion is missing. The sample has about 1.5 million clones; roughly 96% are singletons. Input material: naive CD4+ T cells sorted from blood. Subset in this sample: CD45RA+ positively selected. This clonotype originated in a man aged 25 to 40 in good health.

CDR3 sequence (DNA): TGTGCCACCGCTAGCGGGAGGGCAGGTGAGCAGTTCTTC. Translated: CATASGRAGEQFF. The chain recombines TRBV15 with TRBJ2-1; 12 nucleotides align to TRBD2. The germline CDR1 and CDR2 sequences are LNHNV and YYDKDF (reference sequence). The J segment lost 9 bases and the V segment lost 8 bases, leaving 5 bases of the junction unmatched. This CDR3 contains 13 residues.